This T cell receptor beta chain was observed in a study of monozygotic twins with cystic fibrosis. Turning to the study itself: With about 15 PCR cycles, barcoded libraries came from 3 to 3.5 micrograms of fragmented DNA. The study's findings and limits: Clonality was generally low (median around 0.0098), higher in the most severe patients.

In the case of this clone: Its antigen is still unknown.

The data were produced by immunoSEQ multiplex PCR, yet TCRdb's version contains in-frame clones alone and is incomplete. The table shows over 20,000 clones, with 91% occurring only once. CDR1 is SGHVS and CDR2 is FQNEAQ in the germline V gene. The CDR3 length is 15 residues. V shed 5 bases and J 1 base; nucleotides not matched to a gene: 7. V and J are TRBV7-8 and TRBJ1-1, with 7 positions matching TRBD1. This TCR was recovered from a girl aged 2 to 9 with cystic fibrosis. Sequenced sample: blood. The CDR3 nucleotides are TGTGCCAGCAGCACCCCGAGACAGGGGAACACTGAAGCTTTCTTT. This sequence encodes CASSTPRQGNTEAFF.